The clone carrying this TCR beta chain has at least ten counts. The time point: technical triplicate 1. The method for making cDNA was 5'RACE, and it used 10-nucleotide random UMIs. Via MiXCR, TCRdb re-called the 5' RACE reads, giving one row per CDR3 protein. The sample has fewer than 25,000 distinct CDR3 sequences; over 10% are singletons. The sample is drawn from a study of neurological immune-mediated disorders. Germline trimming cut 5 bases from V and 8 bases from J; bases unmatched to any gene: 8. This CDR3 is built from 13 residues. CDR1 and CDR2 from the germline V gene are KGHSH and LQKENI. This clonotype was obtained from a female donor with HTLV-1-associated myelopathy (HAM/TSP). The chain employs TRBV18 and TRBJ1-2, with 7 nucleotides matching TRBD1. Sequenced: CD4+ T cells from blood. CDR3 region: CASSRQGSDGYTF. In DNA form, the CDR3 reads TGTGCCAGCTCAAGACAGGGTTCGGACGGCTACACCTTC.